The 29 T cell receptor beta chains listed next were all sequenced from one sample in a study of beta chain features in type 1 diabetes. Study-level findings and limits: Shortening of TCRB CDR3s, moderate but significant, appeared in all four CD4+ subsets of Type 1 diabetes patients.

What these receptors recognize is not known. Sequencing targeted expressed TCRB transcripts, as all isolated RNA had been reverse transcribed. TCRdb keeps only in-frame clones here, not all; method: immunoSEQ multiplex PCR. The sample lists around 100,000 clones, approximately 30% occurring once. The specimen sequenced was central memory CD4+ T cells from blood. The receptors were sampled from a woman aged 18-30 years with type 1 diabetes.

The chain employs TRBV30 and TRBJ2-6; D uncertain. This CDR3 has 16 residues. With 2 bases removed from V and 4 bases from J, the gap between germline ends came to 15 bases. The germline CDR1 and CDR2 sequences are GTSNPN and SVGIG (reference sequence). The CDR3 DNA sequence: TGTGCCTGGAGTCCCTTGTCAGGTCTGGGGGCCAACGTCCTGACTTTC. This codes for CAWSPLSGLGANVLTF.

The V gene is TRBV28, the J gene TRBJ2-1, with D hard to call. The ends were cut back, 5 bases at V and 5 bases at J, with 13 bases in the middle. CDR1 is MDHEN and CDR2 is SYDVKM in the germline V gene. The CDR3 totals 14 residues. The CDR3 loop reads CASSTTFSDNEQFF. The CDR3 coding sequence is TGTGCCAGCAGTACCACTTTCTCGGACAATGAGCAGTTCTTC.

The chain employs TRBV19 and TRBJ2-1, with D tentatively TRBD1 (6 bases). CDR1 LNHDA and CDR2 SQIVND come from the germline V gene (reference sequence). The CDR3 is 12 residues long. CDR3 nucleotide sequence: TGTGCTTCCGGGACATACTACAATGAGCAGTTCTTC. This sequence encodes CASGTYYNEQFF.

This clone was seen only a few times. This chain joins TRBV7-9 and TRBJ1-2, with unresolved D. V was pared by 5 bases and J by 2 bases, with 3 bases between. CDR3 length: 11 residues. Germline V CDR1 and CDR2: SEHNR, FQNEAQ (reference sequence). CDR3 loop: CASSQNYGYTF. The DNA of the CDR3 is TGTGCCAGCAGCCAAAACTATGGCTACACCTTC.

The chain has TRBV19 and TRBJ2-3; 11 bases align to TRBD1. Germline assignment: CDR1 LNHDA and CDR2 SQIVND (reference sequence). This CDR3 has 17 amino acids. V lost 2 bases to trimming and J lost 2 bases; unmatched junction nucleotides: 6. This chain's CDR3 is CASSIKLGQGDTDTQYF. The CDR3 region has the DNA TGTGCCAGTAGTATAAAGCTGGGACAGGGGGACACAGATACGCAGTATTTT.

In this sample, this clone turned up a few times. This chain joins TRBV7-6 and TRBJ2-7; 12 bases map to TRBD2. Unmatched junction bases numbered 6, after V lost 4 bases and J lost 2 bases. Germline V CDR1 and CDR2: SGHVS, FNYEAQ. This CDR3 has 16 amino acids. The chain's CDR3 is CASSSGLAGPPYEQYF. The CDR3 bases are TGTGCCAGCAGCTCCGGACTAGCGGGACCTCCCTACGAGCAGTACTTC.

The chain combines TRBV11-2 with TRBJ1-2; TRBD1 is a possible D gene (6 bases). In germline, CDR1 is SGHAT, CDR2 FQNNGV. The CDR3 length is 14 residues. V was trimmed by 6 bases and J by 5 bases, leaving 16 bases between them. The CDR3, as DNA: TGTGCCAGCAGGGATCCCGGGACATCATATGGCTACACCTTC. Protein sequence: CASRDPGTSYGYTF.

The chain has TRBV11-3 and TRBJ1-2; D is undetermined. The germline gives CDR1 SGHNT, CDR2 YENEEA. V was clipped by 4 bases and J by 7 bases, with 13 bases between them. The CDR3 is made up of 13 amino acids. The DNA of the CDR3 is TGTGCCAGCAGCTCCACCCCCCTCAGTGGCTACACCTTC. It translates to CASSSTPLSGYTF.

CDR3 region: CASSLGAKTAGLAYEQYF. The CDR3 DNA follows: TGCGCCAGCAGCTTGGGGGCTAAGACAGCGGGTTTAGCCTACGAGCAGTACTTC. J is TRBJ2-7 and V is TRBV5-1; TRBD2 might be the D (6 bases). The V gene lost 0 bases and the J gene lost 2 bases, with 21 bases spanning the gap. CDR3 length: 18 residues. Germline V lookup: CDR1 SGHRS, CDR2 YFSETQ.

This clone turned up a few times. The chain recombines TRBV9 with TRBJ2-3, with 10 positions matching TRBD2. This CDR3 has 17 residues. After removal of 3 bases from V and 2 bases from J, the junction contained 9 bases not matched to a gene. Germline CDR1 SGDLS, CDR2 YYNGEE. The DNA of the CDR3 is TGTGCCAGCAGCGCGACGACTAGCGGGTGGGTCACAGATACGCAGTATTTT. This encodes CASSATTSGWVTDTQYF.

This clone was observed a few times. The gene calls are TRBV12-5 and TRBJ1-2; TRBD1 aligns across 8 bases. The CDR3 covers 18 residues. The germline V gene has CDR1 LGHNT and CDR2 FRNRAP. The J segment lost 0 bases and the V segment lost 3 bases, leaving 12 bases of the junction unmatched. The CDR3 nucleotides read TGTGCTAGTGGTTTCTCTCCCGGGACAGGTGAAACTAACTATGGCTACACCTTC. It specifies CASGFSPGTGETNYGYTF.

This clone was detected a few times. The chain recombines TRBV11-2 with TRBJ2-7; the match to TRBD2 covers 11 bases. Germline-derived CDR1 and CDR2 are SGHAT and FQNNGV. Losses at the gene ends were 5 bases for V and 6 bases for J; bases not matched to a gene: 6. CDR3 length: 14 residues. CDR3 region: CASSVQLAGVEQYF. The CDR3 bases are TGTGCCAGCAGCGTCCAACTAGCGGGAGTCGAGCAGTACTTC.

The chain recombines TRBV18 with TRBJ1-1; D remains unclear. The CDR3 is made up of 15 amino acids. CDR1 and CDR2 (germline): KGHSH, LQKENI. V was pared by 3 bases and J by 1 base, with 12 bases between. For the CDR3, the DNA is TGTGCCAGCTCACCCCGGGTTGTCCAGAACACTGAAGCTTTCTTT. Amino acid sequence: CASSPRVVQNTEAFF.

This clone was counted only a few times. The CDR3 reads CASSSHGLEGSYNEQFF. Written as DNA, the CDR3 is TGTGCCAGCAGCTCACACGGACTAGAGGGCTCCTACAATGAGCAGTTCTTC. J is TRBJ2-1 and V is TRBV11-2; 7 bases are shared with TRBD2. V shed 4 bases and J 0 bases; nucleotides not matched to a gene: 9. The CDR3 has 17 amino acids. CDR1 and CDR2 (germline): SGHAT, FQNNGV.

There are a few counts of this clone. The chain links TRBV19 to TRBJ1-2; 9 bases map to TRBD1. This CDR3 spans 17 amino acids. CDR1 and CDR2 from the germline V gene are LNHDA and SQIVND (reference sequence). J was trimmed by 2 bases and V by 5 bases; bases with no gene match: 12. For the CDR3, the DNA is TGTGCCAGTAGTTCGTTGGGACAGGGCCTTGACAACTATGGCTACACCTTC. Translation gives CASSSLGQGLDNYGYTF.

The chain couples TRBV6-5 to TRBJ2-5; TRBD1 matches at 7 bases. This CDR3 is 13 amino acids long. Germline-derived CDR1 and CDR2 are MNHEY and SVGAGI. The ends lost 6 bases at V and 2 bases at J; junction bases unmatched: 3. CDR3 nucleotides: TGTGCCAGCAGGCCGGGACAGCAAGAGACCCAGTACTTC. It specifies CASRPGQQETQYF.

This sequence joins TRBV6-5 and TRBJ2-3, with D tentatively TRBD1 (5 bases). V was cut by 2 bases and J by 0 bases, with 12 bases left in between. CDR3 length: 16 residues. The germline gives CDR1 MNHEY, CDR2 SVGAGI. Written as DNA, the CDR3 is TGTGCCAGCAGTTACGGGGCTTCTACTAGCACAGATACGCAGTATTTT. It translates to CASSYGASTSTDTQYF.

The chain carries TRBV5-1 and TRBJ1-1; unclear D gene. The germline gives CDR1 SGHRS, CDR2 YFSETQ. This CDR3 region has 12 residues. The ends were cut back, 0 bases at V and 11 bases at J, with 11 bases in the middle. The CDR3 spells CASSLVGSEAFF. CDR3 nucleotides: TGCGCCAGCAGCTTGGTCGGGTCCGAGGCTTTCTTT.

This CDR3 reads CASMGPTSISGELFF. The CDR3 DNA follows: TGTGCCAGTATGGGCCCGACTAGTATCAGCGGGGAGCTGTTTTTT. This sequence joins TRBV19 and TRBJ2-2; D may be TRBD2 (6 bases). V lost 7 bases and J lost 7, with 19 bases in between. Germline CDR1 and CDR2: LNHDA and SQIVND (reference sequence). The CDR3 spans 15 residues.

In its sample, this clone was seen a few times. The chain employs TRBV28 and TRBJ1-4; 9 nucleotides match TRBD1. The length of the CDR3 is 14 residues. Germline values: CDR1 MDHEN, CDR2 SYDVKM. The V gene end was trimmed by 4 bases and the J gene end by 10 bases; junction bases not matched to a gene: 7. The CDR3 bases are TGTGCCAGCAGTTCCACAGGGGGCGAGGGAAAACTGTTTTTT. Translated, it gives CASSSTGGEGKLFF.

The V call is TRBV7-2, the J call TRBJ2-1; the D gene is possibly TRBD1 (5 bases). Trimming took 6 bases from V and 6 from J, leaving 18 bases between them. CDR1 is SGHTA and CDR2 is FQGNSA in the germline V gene. This CDR3 contains 15 residues. The CDR3 sequence is CASSYLYGASNEQFF. As DNA, the CDR3 is TGTGCCAGCAGTTACCTTTATGGGGCTTCCAATGAGCAGTTCTTC.

This clone was detected only a few times. The chain combines TRBV9 with TRBJ1-2; 8 bases map to TRBD1. J lost 2 bases, V lost 0 bases, and 3 bases had no gene match. The CDR3 covers 15 residues. Germline loops: CDR1 SGDLS, CDR2 YYNGEE. The CDR3 region is CASSVGQGANYGYTF. As DNA, the CDR3 is TGTGCCAGCAGCGTAGGGCAGGGGGCGAACTATGGCTACACCTTC.

V gene TRBV2 combines with J gene TRBJ1-2; no firm D call. V lost 5 bases and J 7 bases, leaving 11 bases between the germline ends. Germline V lookup: CDR1 SNHLY, CDR2 FYNNEI. This CDR3 has 12 residues. The chain's CDR3 is CASSPAAGGYTF. The CDR3 coding sequence is TGTGCCAGCAGTCCTGCCGCGGGTGGCTACACCTTC.

V gene TRBV6-5 combines with J gene TRBJ1-1; TRBD1 is a possible D gene (6 bases). This CDR3 contains 16 residues. Trimming took off 0 bases at V and 5 bases at J, with 16 bases between the two ends. The V gene's germline CDR1 is MNHEY and CDR2 SVGAGI. In DNA, the CDR3 is TGTGCCAGCAGTTACTCGGGGGGCGGGGGATATACTGAAGCTTTCTTT. Protein sequence: CASSYSGGGGYTEAFF.

The sample holds a few counts of this clone. The chain carries TRBV2 and TRBJ1-4; D may be TRBD1 (6 bases). This CDR3 contains 14 residues. V dropped 5 bases and J dropped 8 bases, with 15 bases sitting between them. Germline V gives CDR1 SNHLY, CDR2 FYNNEI. CDR3 amino acids: CASSRQDRGEKLFF. The CDR3 region has the DNA TGTGCCAGCAGTAGACAGGATAGAGGCGAAAAACTGTTTTTT. The variable domain in full, completed from reference TRBV2 and TRBJ1-4, reads EPEVTQTPSHQVTQMGQEVILRCVPISNHLYFYWYRQILGQKVEFLVSFYNNEISEKSEIFDDQFSVERPDGSNFTLKIRSTKLEDSAMYFCASSRQDRGEKLFFGSGTQLSVL.

This chain connects TRBV10-2 to TRBJ2-7; possibly TRBD1 for D (8 bases). Germline V gene lookup returns CDR1 WSHSY and CDR2 SAAADI. The CDR3 length is 16 residues. V lost 3 bases and J lost 5, with 20 bases in between. The CDR3 sequence is CASSDPTGGGFDEQYF. The CDR3, as DNA: TGCGCCAGCAGTGACCCAACAGGGGGGGGGTTCGACGAGCAGTACTTC.

This clone was observed a handful of times. The gene calls are TRBV5-1 and TRBJ2-2; 11 nucleotides align to TRBD2. V trimming: 2 bases; J trimming: 5 bases; junction bases outside the gene matches: 5. The CDR3 is 16 amino acids. CDR1 and CDR2 from the germline V gene are SGHRS and YFSETQ. CDR3 sequence (DNA): TGCGCCAGCAGCTTCGGGACTAGCGGCTTAACCGGGGAGCTGTTTTTT. Translated, it gives CASSFGTSGLTGELFF.

V is TRBV27 and J is TRBJ2-6, with D uncertain. From germline, CDR1 is MNHEY and CDR2 SMNVEV (reference sequence). With 0 bases removed from V and 2 bases from J, the gap between germline ends came to 8 bases. The CDR3 totals 16 residues. In DNA, the CDR3 is TGTGCCAGCAGTTTATCCAGTGCCACTGGGGCCAACGTCCTGACTTTC. Protein product: CASSLSSATGANVLTF.

V gene TRBV6-6 combines with J gene TRBJ2-7; TRBD1 agrees at 10 bases. CDR1 and CDR2 (germline): MNHNY, SVGAGI (reference sequence). The CDR3 consists of 14 residues. V shed 2 bases and J 3 bases; nucleotides not matched to a gene: 1. The CDR3 loop reads CASSYGTGVYEQYF. CDR3 bases: TGTGCCAGCAGTTACGGGACAGGGGTCTACGAGCAGTACTTC.